A selection of T cell receptor beta chains follows, all from one sample in a study of blood T cell repertoires in COVID-19. TCRdb's copy holds only in-frame clones and misses some; the assay was immunoSEQ multiplex PCR. In the table there are approximately 170,000 clones, 86% of which are singletons. The sample comprised peripheral blood. The receptors were sampled from a woman aged 70 to 79 with acute or convalescent COVID-19. Both conserved end residues are part of each CDR3. The D gene is left open where the match is weak.

d_gene	v_gene	CDR3aa
TRBD1	TRBV11-3	CASSRGQTAEQYF
NA	TRBV6-5	CASRHSRRDQPQHF
TRBD2	TRBV7-8	CASSLILAGGPGETQYF
NA	TRBV19	CASSIREGRANTEAFF
NA	TRBV27	CASSPPVGGEAFF
TRBD1	TRBV6-5	CASSYSGQGPEAFF
TRBD1	TRBV19	CASRQGQGPRETQYF
TRBD1	TRBV19	CASSKGQGPYEQYF
NA	TRBV20-1	CSASGGGHETQYF
NA	TRBV30	CAWSSDSLYEQYF
NA	TRBV7-2	CASSPGQGISGYTF
NA	TRBV3-1/TRBV3-2	CASSQGAGFGQPQHF
NA	TRBV18	CASSGGGGTEAFF
NA	TRBV20-1	CSASGGYGYTF
TRBD2	TRBV2	CASSGLAGLSGELFF
TRBD1	TRBV5-3	CARRPDRVFPNTGELFF
TRBD1	TRBV19	CASSITGGLNQPQHF
TRBD1	TRBV2	CASSRDRGGEKLFF
TRBD1	TRBV3-1/TRBV3-2	CASSQTQGASYTF
NA	TRBV7-2	CASSLNGGATNEKLFF
NA	TRBV6-5	CASKTGANTEAFF
TRBD1	TRBV4-1	CASSPGQMNTEAFF